The present entry profiles one T cell receptor beta chain with its context. What it binds is not known. This CDR3 spans 17 amino acids. With 3 bases removed from V and 4 bases from J, the gap between germline ends came to 22 bases. Germline loops: CDR1 SGDLS, CDR2 YYNGEE. The data originate from a study of blood T cells in healthy people across ages. A second PCR, run for roughly 7 to 11 cycles, used a sample-barcoded 5' primer plus a J-beta primer mix. TCRdb reprocessed the 5' RACE reads with MiXCR, giving one entry per CDR3 protein. The sample includes under 2 million distinct CDR3 sequences, roughly 32% of them seen just once. Points from the study as a whole: Because sorting was not performed, PBMCs prevented conclusive naive versus antigen-experienced comparison. Age brought a roughly linear fall in TCR beta diversity measured per million T cells. Lack of knowledge of donor CMV status possibly confounded expanded clonotype changes. Both naive CD4+ cell counts and diversity were greater in long-lived donors than in aged donors.

Material: blood. The TCR comes from a woman aged 25 to 39 in good health. V and J are TRBV9 and TRBJ1-1; possible D gene TRBD1, 5 bases. The DNA for the CDR3 is TGTGCCAGCAGCGGGAGGGTAGGGGCCGAAGGTGTCACTGAAGCTTTCTTT. Translated: CASSGRVGAEGVTEAFF.